This T cell receptor (beta chain) was sequenced during a study of neurological immune-mediated disorders. General study findings and limits: None of the CDR3 amino acid sequences in expanded clones turned up in more than one subject, which points to private repertoires in all groups. TCR clonal expansion peaked in HTLV-1-associated myelopathy patients and was lowest in multiple sclerosis patients.

The cDNA was produced through 5'RACE with 10-nucleotide random UMIs. Sequencing runs each generated in excess of 180 million TCR-beta sequences derived from 15-18 subjects. MiXCR, run by TCRdb on the 5' RACE reads, gives a single entry per CDR3 protein. The table lists approximately 100,000 distinct CDR3 sequences, more than 10% of them singletons. The table lists this clonotype with many counts. The target antigen is unknown. Specified time point: longitudinal time-point 3. Per the germline V gene, CDR1 is MNHEY and CDR2 is SVGAGI. The CDR3 covers 12 residues. Trimming pared 5 bases from V and 7 bases from J, leaving 12 bases between.

The rearrangement uses TRBV6-5 and TRBJ2-7, with D hard to call. The sequencing input was PBMCs. The sequence was obtained from a female donor with HTLV-1-associated myelopathy (HAM/TSP). This chain's CDR3 is CASSRPGPEQYF. The CDR3 nucleotides read TGTGCCAGCAGTCGCCCTGGACCGGAGCAGTACTTC.